The rows below give T cell receptor beta chains drawn from one sample of a study of neurological immune-mediated disorders. MiXCR, run by TCRdb on the 5' RACE reads, gives a single entry per CDR3 protein. The data hold over 45,000 distinct CDR3 sequences, with approximately 2.8% observed a single time. The sequenced sample consisted of PBMCs. These receptors all stem from a woman in her forties or fifties with multiple sclerosis. The CDR3 runs from the conserved cysteine through the conserved F or W. Fields, in order: CDR3 protein, CDR3 DNA, clone size, J gene, CDR3 length, D gene, V gene. D genes are given only for firm matches. Clone size appears in some rows only: once, few, many, or a class for an expanded clone.

CSARGTGKDTQYF	TGCAGTGCTAGAGGGACAGGGAAGGATACGCAGTATTTT	many	TRBJ2-3	13	TRBD1	TRBV20-1
CASSLDGGNYGYTF	TGCGCCAGCAGCTTGGATGGAGGGAACTATGGCTACACCTTC	many	TRBJ1-2	14	-	TRBV5-1
CASGRDRAYNEQFF	TGTGCCTCCGGGCGGGACAGGGCCTACAATGAGCAGTTCTTC	-	TRBJ2-1	14	TRBD1	TRBV6-6
CASREDRFTYNEQFF	TGCGCCAGCAGAGAAGACAGGTTTACCTACAATGAGCAGTTCTTC	many	TRBJ2-1	15	-	TRBV5-1
CSAREQGNGITNTQYF	TGCAGTGCTAGAGAACAGGGGAATGGTATTACGAATACGCAGTATTTT	many	TRBJ2-3	16	TRBD1	TRBV20-1
CASAETPGDGANVLTF	TGCGCCAGCGCTGAAACTCCAGGGGATGGGGCCAACGTCCTGACTTTC	many	TRBJ2-6	16	-	TRBV5-1
CASSPSTSGSYEQYF	TGTGCCAGCAGCCCTTCGACTAGCGGGAGCTACGAGCAGTACTTC	many	TRBJ2-7	15	TRBD2	TRBV13
CASSLPESYQETQYF	TGTGCCAGCAGTTTACCGGAATCGTACCAAGAGACCCAGTACTTC	many	TRBJ2-5	15	-	TRBV12-3/TRBV12-4
CSARPPAGGQGEQFF	TGCAGTGCTCGGCCCCCGGCGGGAGGGCAGGGTGAGCAGTTCTTC	many	TRBJ2-1	15	TRBD2	TRBV20-1
CASSLDSANYGYTF	TGCGCCAGCAGCTTGGACAGTGCAAACTATGGCTACACCTTC	many	TRBJ1-2	14	-	TRBV5-1
CSVEDPGLGSTNEQFF	TGCAGCGTTGAAGATCCGGGACTAGGGAGTACTAATGAGCAGTTCTTC	few	TRBJ2-1	16	TRBD2	TRBV29-1
CASSWLGLASETQYF	TGCGCCAGCAGCTGGCTCGGACTAGCGTCAGAGACCCAGTACTTC	many	TRBJ2-5	15	TRBD2	TRBV5-1
CASRTLRGRIHNEQFF	TGTGCCAGCAGAACACTCAGGGGAAGAATCCACAATGAGCAGTTCTTC	many	TRBJ2-1	16	-	TRBV11-2
CASRGTGASTDTQYF	TGCGCCAGCAGGGGGACAGGGGCGAGCACAGATACGCAGTATTTT	many	TRBJ2-3	15	TRBD1	TRBV5-1
CASATTRGQYYNEQFF	TGTGCCAGCGCCACAACCAGGGGGCAATATTACAATGAGCAGTTCTTC	many	TRBJ2-1	16	TRBD1	TRBV7-9
CSARFFGGVGEGGYGYTF	TGCAGTGCTAGATTTTTCGGAGGGGTTGGCGAGGGGGGCTATGGATACACCTTC	few	TRBJ1-2	18	-	TRBV20-1
CASSLGLAGGAGELFF	TGTGCCAGCAGCTTAGGACTAGCGGGAGGGGCCGGGGAGCTGTTTTTT	-	TRBJ2-2	16	TRBD2	TRBV7-2
CASSVHGGSVSGANVLTF	TGTGCCAGCAGTGTCCACGGGGGGTCCGTCTCTGGGGCCAACGTCCTGACTTTC	medium-sized	TRBJ2-6	18	TRBD2	TRBV27
CSAQIPPEAFF	TGCAGTGCTCAGATACCCCCTGAAGCTTTCTTT	many	TRBJ1-1	11	-	TRBV20-1
CATSKQGRGLVAPSSYNEQFF	TGTGCCACCAGCAAACAGGGGCGGGGACTAGTAGCCCCTAGCTCCTACAATGAGCAGTTCTTC	many	TRBJ2-1	21	-	TRBV15
CASSQVGAGELFF	TGCGCCAGCAGCCAGGTTGGTGCCGGGGAGCTGTTTTTT	many	TRBJ2-2	13	-	TRBV5-1
CASGDRLEQYF	TGTGCCAGCGGTGACAGACTCGAGCAGTACTTC	many	TRBJ2-7	11	-	TRBV28
CASSLTERSWQRDEQFF	TGCGCCAGCAGCTTGACAGAGCGGAGCTGGCAGCGCGATGAGCAGTTCTTC	many	TRBJ2-1	17	-	TRBV5-1
CSARDDTAYGYTF	TGCAGTGCTAGAGATGACACAGCCTATGGCTACACCTTC	many	TRBJ1-2	13	-	TRBV20-1
CSAGIPGKGEQYF	TGCAGTGCAGGGATCCCAGGGAAGGGCGAGCAGTACTTC	many	TRBJ2-7	13	-	TRBV20-1
CASSRGTGSSGNTIYF	TGTGCCAGCTCACGCGGGACAGGGTCCTCTGGAAACACCATATATTTT	many	TRBJ1-3	16	TRBD1	TRBV18
CSASILAGDGETQYF	TGCAGTGCTAGTATCCTAGCGGGAGATGGGGAGACCCAGTACTTC	many	TRBJ2-5	15	TRBD2	TRBV20-1
CASSLRMGAGGRETQYF	TGTGCCAGCAGCTTACGTATGGGAGCGGGGGGCCGGGAGACCCAGTACTTC	many	TRBJ2-5	17	TRBD2	TRBV7-2
CASSLDQGYIQYF	TGTGCCAGCAGCTTGGACCAGGGGTACATTCAGTACTTC	many	TRBJ2-4	13	-	TRBV5-5
CASSLVSRRGTEAFF	TGCGCCAGCAGCTTGGTCAGCAGGCGAGGCACTGAAGCTTTCTTT	many	TRBJ1-1	15	-	TRBV5-1
CASSKDRGEELFF	TGTGCCAGCAGCAAAGACAGGGGGGAGGAGCTGTTTTTT	many	TRBJ2-2	13	TRBD1	TRBV7-7
CASSPVSGANVLTF	TGTGCCAGCAGTCCAGTCTCTGGGGCCAACGTCCTGACTTTC	many	TRBJ2-6	14	-	TRBV3-1
CASSPRSFRDSYTDTQYF	TGTGCCAGCAGCCCACGTAGTTTCCGGGACTCTTACACAGATACGCAGTATTTT	many	TRBJ2-3	18	-	TRBV7-8
CASIISGSSYNEQFF	TGTGCCAGCATAATTAGCGGGAGCTCCTACAATGAGCAGTTCTTC	many	TRBJ2-1	15	TRBD2	TRBV6-5
CASSLDSNQPQHF	TGCGCCAGCAGCCTGGATAGCAATCAGCCCCAGCATTTT	many	TRBJ1-5	13	-	TRBV5-1
CASSQDSGRSNTEAFF	TGCGCCAGCAGCCAAGATTCAGGACGATCGAACACTGAAGCTTTCTTT	many	TRBJ1-1	16	-	TRBV4-1